The following is a T cell receptor (beta chain) sequence with its context. What it recognizes is unknown. These data are taken from a study of shared clonotypes between healthy human individuals. Study-level results: Investigators expected sequencing depth to affect clonotype sharing among donors.

Sorted-subset replicate PCRs used roughly 210 ng of genomic DNA. This amount corresponded to some 30,000 T cell genomes. Sequencing used immunoSEQ multiplex PCR; TCRdb keeps in-frame clones, though not all of them. Among about 2.1 million clones, about 93% were seen once, and the ten largest hold about 1.5%. The naive CD8 population came from CD45RO-negative cells selected for CCR7, without terminally differentiated effector memory CD45RA+ cells. There were only Caucasian adults among the donors, and all lived in Nashville, Tennessee. Deletions cut 1 base from V and 2 bases from J, with 13 bases between. Germline CDR1 reads MNHEY; CDR2 reads SMNVEV (reference sequence). The CDR3 has 16 residues.

The clonotype originates from a man in his late teens or twenties in good health. Some clones in this sample may be carry-over from other donors' samples. The V and J genes are TRBV27 and TRBJ2-3, with TRBD2 as a possible D gene (6 bases). The sample was naive CD8+ T cells from PBMCs. The CDR3 coding sequence is TGTGCCAGCAGTTTATGGGGAGCGGGTGACACAGATACGCAGTATTTT. Protein: CASSLWGAGDTDTQYF.